This entry lists 7 T cell receptor beta chains sequenced from one sample in a study of blood T cell repertoires in COVID-19 (dated by TCRdb to 2020 to 2021). The library was made by the immunoSEQ multiplex PCR assay. Entries here come from immuneACCESS through TCRdb and include only in-frame sequences with V and J called. Some clones fail to appear in such tables; in the studies checked, an unresolved V gene covers under half of the shortfall, and the cause of the remainder is unknown. This sample lists 90,000 to 100,000 clones; approximately 82% were detected once. The leading ten clones occupy roughly 25% of the sample. The sequencing sample was made of peripheral blood. Receptor source: a man aged 55 to 70 with acute or convalescent COVID-19.

The chain has TRBV5-1 and TRBJ1-3, with 7 bases matching TRBD1. Germline V lookup: CDR1 SGHRS, CDR2 YFSETQ. The CDR3 length is 14 residues. J gave up 0 bases and V 7 bases, and 4 bases lay outside the gene matches. The CDR3 is CASGDRSSGNTIYF. The CDR3 bases are TGCGCCAGCGGGGACAGAAGCTCTGGAAACACCATATATTTT. The complete variable domain, with remaining parts taken from reference TRBV5-1 and TRBJ1-3, reads KAGVTQTPRYLIKTRGQQVTLSCSPISGHRSVSWYQQTPGQGLQFLFEYFSETQRNKGNFPGRFSGRQFSNSRSEMNVSTLELGDSALYLCASGDRSSGNTIYFGEGSWLTVV.

This sequence joins TRBV7-9 and TRBJ1-2, with TRBD1 matching 9 bases. CDR1 and CDR2 from the germline V gene are SEHNR and FQNEAQ (reference sequence). The CDR3 is made up of 16 amino acids. The J segment lost 6 bases and the V segment lost 2 bases, leaving 10 bases of the junction unmatched. The CDR3 DNA reads as TGTGCCAGCAGCTTAACCCGGACAGGGGAACGAGATGGCTACACCTTC. Its translation is CASSLTRTGERDGYTF.

CDR3 in amino acids: CASSLGGGPQETQYF. The CDR3 DNA reads TGTGCCAGCAGCTTAGGCGGGGGGCCCCAAGAGACCCAGTACTTC. The chain recombines TRBV7-9 with TRBJ2-5; TRBD2 matches at 8 bases. The CDR3 is made up of 15 amino acids. Trimming at V came to 1 base and at J to 1 base, leaving 2 bases not matched to a gene. Germline V lookup: CDR1 SEHNR, CDR2 FQNEAQ (reference sequence).

This chain uses TRBV5-4 with TRBJ1-2, with D maybe TRBD1 (5 bases). Germline lookup yields CDR1 SGHNT and CDR2 YYREEE (reference sequence). The CDR3 loop spans 12 amino acids. Between the trimmed V and J ends, which lost 1 base and 7 bases, there was a span of 8 bases. The CDR3: CASSLPGVGYTF. In nucleotides, the CDR3 is TGTGCCAGCAGCTTGCCGGGGGTTGGCTACACCTTC.

CDR3: CASSKDRLSNQPQHF. The CDR3 DNA reads TGTGCCAGCAGTAAGGACAGGTTGAGCAATCAGCCCCAGCATTTT. This sequence joins TRBV28 and TRBJ1-5, with 7 bases identical to TRBD1. With 5 bases clipped from V and 1 base from J, the junction kept 5 bases outside the gene matches. CDR3 length equals 15 residues. CDR1 MDHEN and CDR2 SYDVKM come from the germline V gene.

The genes are TRBV5-1 and TRBJ2-1, with a tentative D call TRBD2 (5 bases). Germline CDR1 and CDR2: SGHRS and YFSETQ. Between the trimmed V and J ends, which lost 3 bases and 10 bases, there was a span of 17 bases. CDR3 size: 14 residues. CDR3 sequence (DNA): TGCGCCAGCAGCTCGGCCCCGGGATTGTCAGAGCAGTTCTTC. Its translation is CASSSAPGLSEQFF.

The genes are TRBV19 and TRBJ2-7; a possible D gene is TRBD1 (6 bases). The CDR3 covers 14 residues. V lost 5 bases to trimming and J lost 5 bases, with 16 bases between them. The germline V gene encodes CDR1 LNHDA and CDR2 SQIVND (reference sequence). The CDR3 region has the DNA TGTGCCAGTAGTCCTCTCAGGGGAATGGACGAGCAGTACTTC. This translates into CASSPLRGMDEQYF. The full variable domain, in which reference TRBV19 and TRBJ2-7 provide the parts outside the CDR3, is DGGITQSPKYLFRKEGQNVTLSCEQNLNHDAMYWYRQDPGQGLRLIYYSQIVNDFQKGDIAEGYSVSREKKESFPLTVTSAQKNPTAFYLCASSPLRGMDEQYFGPGTRLTVT.